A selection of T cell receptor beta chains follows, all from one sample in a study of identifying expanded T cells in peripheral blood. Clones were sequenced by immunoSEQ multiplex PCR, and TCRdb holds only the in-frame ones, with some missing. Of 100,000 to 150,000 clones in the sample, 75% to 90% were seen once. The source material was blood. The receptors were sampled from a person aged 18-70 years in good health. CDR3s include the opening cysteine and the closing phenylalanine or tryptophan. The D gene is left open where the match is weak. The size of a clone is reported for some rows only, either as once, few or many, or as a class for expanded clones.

CDR3 protein: CAIQRGLTHEQYF
CDR3 DNA: TGTGCCATCCAGCGGGGACTAACCCACGAGCAGTACTTC
clone size: NA
J gene: TRBJ2-7
V gene: TRBV28
D gene: TRBD2

CDR3 protein: CATRNRGQTYEQYF
CDR3 DNA: TGTGCCACCAGAAACAGGGGGCAAACCTACGAGCAGTACTTC
clone size: once
J gene: TRBJ2-7
V gene: TRBV6-5
D gene: TRBD1

CDR3 protein: CASKMGQGNTGELFF
CDR3 DNA: TGTGCCAGCAAAATGGGACAGGGGAATACCGGGGAGCTGTTTTTT
clone size: NA
J gene: TRBJ2-2
V gene: TRBV2
D gene: TRBD1

CDR3 protein: CATSSTGGSYEQYF
CDR3 DNA: TGTGCCACCAGCTCGACAGGGGGTTCCTACGAGCAGTACTTC
clone size: NA
J gene: TRBJ2-7
V gene: TRBV15
D gene: TRBD1

CDR3 protein: CASSSLTGTVTEAFF
CDR3 DNA: TGTGCCAGTAGTTCACTAACAGGGACCGTCACTGAAGCTTTCTTT
clone size: NA
J gene: TRBJ1-1
V gene: TRBV19
D gene: NA

CDR3 protein: CASSQGMGDEQYF
CDR3 DNA: TGTGCCAGCTCACAGGGTATGGGCGACGAGCAGTACTTC
clone size: NA
J gene: TRBJ2-7
V gene: TRBV18
D gene: NA

CDR3 protein: CASSLAGTAWEQYF
CDR3 DNA: TGCGCCAGCAGCTTGGCGGGGACAGCTTGGGAGCAGTACTTC
clone size: NA
J gene: TRBJ2-7
V gene: TRBV5-1
D gene: TRBD1

CDR3 protein: CASSYLGAGANVLTF
CDR3 DNA: TGTGCCAGCAGTTACCTTGGGGCTGGGGCCAACGTCCTGACTTTC
clone size: NA
J gene: TRBJ2-6
V gene: TRBV6-6
D gene: NA

CDR3 protein: CASSIGTSGRGNEQFF
CDR3 DNA: TGCGCCAGCAGCATCGGGACTAGCGGCCGTGGGAATGAGCAGTTCTTC
clone size: NA
J gene: TRBJ2-1
V gene: TRBV5-1
D gene: TRBD2

CDR3 protein: CASTISPRVNQPQHF
CDR3 DNA: TGTGCCAGCACTATCTCCCCCAGGGTCAATCAGCCCCAGCATTTT
clone size: NA
J gene: TRBJ1-5
V gene: TRBV7-2
D gene: NA

CDR3 protein: CASSDANRGSYEQYF
CDR3 DNA: TGTGCCAGCAGTGACGCTAACAGGGGGTCGTACGAGCAGTACTTC
clone size: NA
J gene: TRBJ2-7
V gene: TRBV25-1
D gene: TRBD1

CDR3 protein: CASSRRSPTPEQFF
CDR3 DNA: TGCGCCAGCAGCAGGAGGTCCCCCACCCCTGAGCAGTTCTTC
clone size: NA
J gene: TRBJ2-1
V gene: TRBV5-1
D gene: NA

CDR3 protein: CASSQSRPGAFGEQYF
CDR3 DNA: TGCGCCAGCAGTCAATCGAGGCCGGGGGCTTTTGGCGAGCAGTACTTC
clone size: NA
J gene: TRBJ2-7
V gene: TRBV23-1
D gene: NA

CDR3 protein: CSVVGTGGNYGYTF
CDR3 DNA: TGCAGCGTTGTAGGAACAGGGGGGAACTATGGCTACACCTTC
clone size: NA
J gene: TRBJ1-2
V gene: TRBV29-1
D gene: TRBD1

CDR3 protein: CSARGGYTF
CDR3 DNA: TGCAGTGCTAGGGGGGGCTACACCTTC
clone size: once
J gene: TRBJ1-2
V gene: TRBV20-1
D gene: NA

CDR3 protein: CASSPDPGGKEYGYTF
CDR3 DNA: TGTGCCAGCTCCCCGGATCCGGGGGGTAAGGAATATGGCTACACCTTC
clone size: NA
J gene: TRBJ1-2
V gene: TRBV18
D gene: NA

CDR3 protein: CASRTAREGYTF
CDR3 DNA: TGTGCCAGCCGGACCGCCAGGGAGGGCTACACCTTC
clone size: NA
J gene: TRBJ1-2
V gene: TRBV6-5
D gene: NA

CDR3 protein: CASSPGPGATNEKLFF
CDR3 DNA: TGTGCCAGCAGTCCTGGACCGGGAGCGACTAATGAAAAACTGTTTTTT
clone size: NA
J gene: TRBJ1-4
V gene: TRBV28
D gene: NA

CDR3 protein: CASSIAGTVRNGLFF
CDR3 DNA: TGTGCCAGTAGTATAGCCGGGACGGTTCGTAATGGGCTGTTTTTT
clone size: NA
J gene: TRBJ1-4
V gene: TRBV19
D gene: NA

CDR3 protein: CASSLDPGTDTQYF
CDR3 DNA: TGTGCCAGCAGCTTAGACCCCGGCACAGATACGCAGTATTTT
clone size: NA
J gene: TRBJ2-3
V gene: TRBV7-8
D gene: NA

CDR3 protein: CASSGQPGNTIYF
CDR3 DNA: TGTGCCAGCAGTGGACAGCCAGGAAACACCATATATTTT
clone size: NA
J gene: TRBJ1-3
V gene: TRBV6-1
D gene: NA

CDR3 protein: CASSRSGGANVLTF
CDR3 DNA: TGTGCCAGCAGCCGCTCGGGCGGGGCCAACGTCCTGACTTTC
clone size: NA
J gene: TRBJ2-6
V gene: TRBV6-5
D gene: NA

CDR3 protein: CASSLIRGGTQYF
CDR3 DNA: TGTGCCAGCAGCTTGATCCGGGGGGGGACCCAGTACTTC
clone size: NA
J gene: TRBJ2-5
V gene: TRBV5-6
D gene: TRBD2

CDR3 protein: CASSLAGQENTGELFF
CDR3 DNA: TGTGCCAGCAGTTTAGCCGGACAGGAGAACACCGGGGAGCTGTTTTTT
clone size: NA
J gene: TRBJ2-2
V gene: TRBV28
D gene: TRBD1

CDR3 protein: CASSFQLAAGKNEQFF
CDR3 DNA: TGTGCCAGCAGCTTCCAACTAGCGGCCGGGAAGAATGAGCAGTTCTTC
clone size: NA
J gene: TRBJ2-1
V gene: TRBV7-9
D gene: TRBD2

CDR3 protein: CSVTKGAQYF
CDR3 DNA: TGCAGCGTAACTAAGGGAGCCCAGTACTTC
clone size: NA
J gene: TRBJ2-5
V gene: TRBV29-1
D gene: NA

CDR3 protein: CASRDGYDTQYF
CDR3 DNA: TGTGCCAGCAGGGACGGTTACGATACGCAGTATTTT
clone size: NA
J gene: TRBJ2-3
V gene: TRBV6-4
D gene: NA

CDR3 protein: CASSGTTGNGYTF
CDR3 DNA: TGCGCCAGCTCGGGCACTACTGGAAATGGCTACACCTTC
clone size: few
J gene: TRBJ1-2
V gene: TRBV4-1
D gene: NA

CDR3 protein: CASSLLQRESLNEQFF
CDR3 DNA: TGCGCCAGCAGCTTGCTCCAGCGGGAGTCTCTCAATGAGCAGTTCTTC
clone size: NA
J gene: TRBJ2-1
V gene: TRBV5-1
D gene: TRBD2

CDR3 protein: CASIKAGSPFF
CDR3 DNA: TGTGCCAGCATCAAGGCGGGGTCACCTTTCTTT
clone size: once
J gene: TRBJ1-1
V gene: TRBV6-5
D gene: NA

CDR3 protein: CASSLGQGIRETQYF
CDR3 DNA: TGTGCCAGCAGCTTAGGACAGGGGATTCGGGAGACCCAGTACTTC
clone size: once
J gene: TRBJ2-5
V gene: TRBV7-2
D gene: TRBD1

CDR3 protein: CASSLGDRDGQYF
CDR3 DNA: TGCGCCAGCAGCTTGGGGGACAGGGACGGGCAGTACTTC
clone size: NA
J gene: TRBJ2-7
V gene: TRBV5-1
D gene: TRBD1

CDR3 protein: CASSLWDYLNEQFF
CDR3 DNA: TGCGCCAGCAGCTTGTGGGACTATTTGAATGAGCAGTTCTTC
clone size: NA
J gene: TRBJ2-1
V gene: TRBV5-1
D gene: TRBD2